The 13 T cell receptor beta chains below come from one sample, sequenced in a study of T-cell memory formation after mild COVID-19. TCRdb recomputed calls from the 5' RACE reads with MiXCR, one row per CDR3 protein. The repertoire holds about 350,000 distinct CDR3 sequences, with roughly an eighth as singletons. The sequenced sample was PBMCs or a T cell subset sorted from them (not recorded which). These receptors were obtained from a man in his late teens or twenties who had mild COVID-19 (a few samples of this study predate the infection). Cell type and time point are not known.

The chain has TRBV3-1 and TRBJ2-3; D could derive from TRBD1 or TRBD2 (5 bases each). The CDR3 covers 14 residues. Germline assignment: CDR1 LGHDT and CDR2 YNNKEL (reference sequence). Trimming pared 4 bases from V and 1 base from J, leaving 9 bases between. Here the CDR3 reads CASSPGAGTDTQYF. The DNA of the CDR3 is TGTGCCAGCAGCCCCGGGGCGGGCACAGATACGCAGTATTTT.

The chain links TRBV30 to TRBJ1-1; D may be TRBD1 (5 bases). Germline CDR1 reads GTSNPN; CDR2 reads SVGIG (reference sequence). The germline V and J ends were trimmed by 4 bases and 0 bases, with 12 bases remaining between them. The CDR3 has 14 amino acids. The CDR3 nucleotides read TGTGCCTGGAACCCCGGGACGTTGAACACTGAAGCTTTCTTT. This translates into CAWNPGTLNTEAFF.

This clonotype was recorded a few times. The chain has TRBV7-6 and TRBJ1-2; no firm D call. The germline CDR1 and CDR2 sequences are SGHVS and FNYEAQ. This CDR3 comprises 12 residues. Trimming removed 3 bases at V and 8 bases at J, with 10 bases between. CDR3 protein: CASSFPGGGYTF. CDR3 DNA: TGTGCCAGCAGCTTTCCTGGAGGGGGCTACACCTTC.

The rearrangement joins TRBV29-1 to TRBJ2-1; 9 nucleotides line up with TRBD1. The ends lost 8 bases at V and 6 bases at J; junction bases unmatched: 8. The CDR3 extends over 13 amino acids. Per the germline V gene, CDR1 is SQVTM and CDR2 is ANQGSEA. This CDR3 is CSSLGTGFNEQFF. In DNA form, the CDR3 reads TGCAGCTCCCTCGGGACAGGGTTCAATGAGCAGTTCTTC.

The rearrangement uses TRBV4-3 and TRBJ1-2; D perhaps matches TRBD1 (6 bases). V dropped 0 bases and J dropped 4 bases, with 18 bases sitting between them. Germline values: CDR1 LGHNA, CDR2 YSLEER. The CDR3 runs to 17 residues. The CDR3 DNA sequence: TGCGCCAGCAGCCAAGACTTGGGACACCCCGTAGGCTATGGCTACACCTTC. This gives the protein CASSQDLGHPVGYGYTF.

The chain uses TRBV29-1 and TRBJ1-1, with no clear D. The CDR3 totals 10 residues. V lost 7 bases, J lost 8 bases, and 11 bases lay in between. CDR1 and CDR2 (germline): SQVTM, ANQGSEA. CDR3 protein: CSASRTEAFF. CDR3 DNA sequence: TGCAGCGCCTCCAGGACGGAAGCTTTCTTT.

The chain links TRBV20-1 to TRBJ2-1, with no clear D. Trimming stripped 8 bases from V and 6 bases from J, with 17 bases between. The CDR3 covers 13 residues. Germline CDR1 and CDR2: DFQATT and SNEGSKA (reference sequence). CDR3 protein: CSFSRSPPNEQFF. The CDR3 DNA sequence: TGCAGTTTCTCGCGGAGTCCCCCCAATGAGCAGTTCTTC.

In this sample, this clonotype turned up many times. The V gene is TRBV6-5, the J gene TRBJ1-1, with D unresolved. CDR1 is MNHEY and CDR2 is SVGAGI in the germline V gene. Trimming took off 2 bases at V and 8 bases at J, with 12 bases between the two ends. This CDR3 contains 13 residues. The CDR3 protein is CASSYVRVREAFF. CDR3 DNA sequence: TGTGCCAGCAGTTACGTCCGGGTAAGGGAAGCTTTCTTT.

This chain connects TRBV5-1 to TRBJ1-1; weak D call: TRBD1 (5 bases). Germline V gene data show CDR1 as SGHRS and CDR2 as YFSETQ. V lost 4 bases and J 1 base, leaving 35 bases between the germline ends. CDR3 length equals 22 residues. The CDR3 region is CASSETVRGRSASWIENTEAFF. The DNA of the CDR3 is TGCGCCAGCAGCGAGACGGTAAGGGGCAGGAGCGCTTCTTGGATCGAGAACACTGAAGCTTTCTTT. Full variable domain (missing parts from reference TRBV5-1 and TRBJ1-1): KAGVTQTPRYLIKTRGQQVTLSCSPISGHRSVSWYQQTPGQGLQFLFEYFSETQRNKGNFPGRFSGRQFSNSRSEMNVSTLELGDSALYLCASSETVRGRSASWIENTEAFFGQGTRLTVV.

This clonotype was observed a handful of times. This chain links TRBV20-1 with TRBJ1-2; unclear D gene. V lost 3 bases, J lost 8 bases, and 7 bases lay in between. The CDR3 totals 10 residues. The germline V gene encodes CDR1 DFQATT and CDR2 SNEGSKA (reference sequence). This CDR3 is CSASPGGYTF. Here the CDR3 DNA reads TGCAGTGCTAGCCCGGGGGGCTACACCTTC.

This sequence joins TRBV9 and TRBJ1-2, with 7 bases fitting TRBD1. From germline, CDR1 is SGDLS and CDR2 YYNGEE. With 0 bases clipped from V and 1 base from J, the junction kept 6 bases outside the gene matches. The CDR3 extends over 16 amino acids. The CDR3 nucleotides read TGTGCCAGCAGCGTAGGGACAGGTGGAAGTAACTATGGCTACACCTTC. Protein sequence: CASSVGTGGSNYGYTF.

The chain links TRBV5-5 to TRBJ2-3; 10 bases map to TRBD1. The CDR3 consists of 15 residues. After removal of 2 bases from V and 7 bases from J, the junction contained 7 bases not matched to a gene. Germline V lookup: CDR1 SGHKS, CDR2 YYEKEE (reference sequence). The CDR3 loop reads CASSFPGTGVNTQYF. The CDR3 DNA sequence: TGTGCCAGCAGCTTTCCCGGGACAGGGGTAAATACGCAGTATTTT. Together with reference TRBV5-5 and TRBJ2-3, the CDR3 gives the full variable domain: DAGVTQSPTHLIKTRGQQVTLRCSPISGHKSVSWYQQVLGQGPQFIFQYYEKEERGRGNFPDRFSARQFPNYSSELNVNALLLGDSALYLCASSFPGTGVNTQYFGPGTRLTVL.

This clonotype was seen a few times. CDR3 nucleotide sequence: TGTGCCAGCCCAGGTCCGGGGACTTTGGGAACTGAAGCTTTCTTT. This codes for CASPGPGTLGTEAFF. V and J are TRBV21-1 and TRBJ1-1. TRBV21-1 is classified as a pseudogene. This CDR3 spans 15 amino acids.